Listed here are 6 T cell receptor beta chains from one sample, sequenced in a study of regulatory T cells in long-lasting Graves disease. Specified time point: newly diagnosed GD, antithyroid drugs for less than 3 months. PBMC-derived RNA was used for the TCR library. HTBI primers from iRepertoire and Arm-PCR of CDR3 regions yielded the TCR beta libraries. Each CDR3 protein is one row after TCRdb ran MiXCR on the multiplex PCR reads. The top ten hold roughly 9.7% of the sample, which has 450,000 to 700,000 distinct CDR3 sequences, 13% seen once. This sample also belongs to another study, concerning T cells in Graves' hyperthyroidism and ophthalmopathy.

The sample here was peripheral blood mononuclear cells (PBMCs), taken at new diagnosis, from a patient treated with antithyroid drugs. These receptors were collected from a young man with Graves disease.

This clonotype was counted between two and nine times. The genes are TRBV27 and TRBJ2-2; 8 bases are a match to TRBD2. V shed 5 bases and J 1 base; nucleotides not matched to a gene: 3. The length of the CDR3 is 15 residues. Germline values: CDR1 MNHEY, CDR2 SMNVEV (reference sequence). The CDR3 loop is CASSMREVNTGELFF. The CDR3, as DNA: TGTGCCAGCAGTATGCGGGAGGTGAACACCGGGGAGCTGTTTTTT.

This clonotype appeared many times. V usage is TRBV7-8 and J usage is TRBJ2-7; the match to TRBD2 covers 12 bases. This CDR3 contains 14 residues. The V gene's germline CDR1 is SGHVS and CDR2 FQNEAQ. V lost 3 bases and J lost 5; bases outside the gene matches: 2. As DNA, the CDR3 is TGTGCCAGCAGCTTTACTAGCGGGAGGAACGAGCAGTACTTC. It translates to CASSFTSGRNEQYF.

This clonotype was seen a handful of times. V usage is TRBV18 and J usage is TRBJ2-1; D ambiguous. The J call is doubtful: the DNA matches TRBJ2-5 better. Germline CDR1 and CDR2: KGHSH and LQKENI. The CDR3 runs 13 residues. The CDR3 here is CASSPPLKETQYF. The CDR3 DNA reads TGTGCCAGCTCACCACCCCTAAAAGAGACCCAGTACTTC.

Worth noting for this clonotype: A read error may explain this, as a much larger clone is one base away. CDR3 DNA sequence: TGTGCCACACTCCGGGACATCACACCCTACGAGCAGTACTTC. It is translated as CATLRDITPYEQYF. The rearrangement links TRBV6-1 to TRBJ2-3, with a weak D call TRBD1 (6 bases). The closer fit of TRBJ2-7 to the DNA end suggests the J call may be wrong. The V gene's germline CDR1 is MNHNS and CDR2 SASEGT. The CDR3 is 14 amino acids.

This clonotype was counted between two and nine times. This rearrangement joins TRBV9 to TRBJ2-1; D might be TRBD1 or TRBD2, each matching 5 bases. The CDR3 runs to 15 residues. Between the trimmed V and J ends, which lost 0 bases and 4 bases, there was a span of 11 bases. From germline, CDR1 is SGDLS and CDR2 YYNGEE. The CDR3 spells CASSVDGTMYNEQFF. The CDR3 nucleotides are TGTGCCAGCAGCGTAGACGGGACCATGTACAATGAGCAGTTCTTC.

For this clonotype: At one boundary the junction diverges from the germline segment, which might be a read error. The genes are TRBV6-5 and TRBJ2-1, with D perhaps TRBD2 (5 bases). Germline lookup yields CDR1 MNHEY and CDR2 SVGAGI. The CDR3 spans 16 residues. CDR3 in amino acids: CASSNSLGSSYNEQFF. CDR3 nucleotides: TGTGCCAGCAGTAACTCGCTGGGGAGCTCCTACAATGAGCAGTTCTTC.